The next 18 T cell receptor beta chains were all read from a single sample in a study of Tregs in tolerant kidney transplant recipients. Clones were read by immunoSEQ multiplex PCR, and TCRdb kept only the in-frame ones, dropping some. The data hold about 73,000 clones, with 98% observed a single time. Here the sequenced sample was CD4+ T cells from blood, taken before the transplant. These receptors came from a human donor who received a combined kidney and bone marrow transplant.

The CDR3 nucleotides read TGTGCCAGTAGTATAGATCGGCGGTTTTATAATCAGCCCCAGCATTTT. Protein: CASSIDRRFYNQPQHF. The gene calls are TRBV19 and TRBJ1-5; D is undetermined. V lost 0 bases, J lost 4 bases, and 13 bases lay in between. From germline, CDR1 is LNHDA and CDR2 SQIVND (reference sequence). There are 16 residues in the CDR3.

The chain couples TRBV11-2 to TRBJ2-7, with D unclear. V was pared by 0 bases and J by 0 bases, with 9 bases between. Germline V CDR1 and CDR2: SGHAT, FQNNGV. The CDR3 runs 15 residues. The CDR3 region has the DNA TGTGCCAGCAGCTTAGATTCTACAGTCTCCTACGAGCAGTACTTC. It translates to CASSLDSTVSYEQYF.

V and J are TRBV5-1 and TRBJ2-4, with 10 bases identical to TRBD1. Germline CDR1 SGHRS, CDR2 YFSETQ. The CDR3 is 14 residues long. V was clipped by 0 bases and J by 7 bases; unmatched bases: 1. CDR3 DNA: TGCGCCAGCAGCTTGGTGGGACAGGGGAACATTCAGTACTTC. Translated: CASSLVGQGNIQYF.

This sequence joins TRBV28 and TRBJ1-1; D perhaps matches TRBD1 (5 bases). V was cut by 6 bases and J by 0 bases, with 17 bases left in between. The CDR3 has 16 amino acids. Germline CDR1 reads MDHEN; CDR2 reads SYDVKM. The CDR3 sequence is CASRWGFGGMNTEAFF. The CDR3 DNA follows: TGTGCCAGCAGGTGGGGGTTTGGGGGGATGAACACTGAAGCTTTCTTT.

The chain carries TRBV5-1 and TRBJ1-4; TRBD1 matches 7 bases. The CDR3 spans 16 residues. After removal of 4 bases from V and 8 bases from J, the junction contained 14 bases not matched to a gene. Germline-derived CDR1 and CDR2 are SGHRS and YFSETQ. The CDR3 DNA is TGCGCCAGCAGCCGGGACAGAGACCGATGGGGCGAAAAACTGTTTTTT. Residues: CASSRDRDRWGEKLFF. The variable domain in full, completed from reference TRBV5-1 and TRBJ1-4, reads KAGVTQTPRYLIKTRGQQVTLSCSPISGHRSVSWYQQTPGQGLQFLFEYFSETQRNKGNFPGRFSGRQFSNSRSEMNVSTLELGDSALYLCASSRDRDRWGEKLFFGSGTQLSVL.

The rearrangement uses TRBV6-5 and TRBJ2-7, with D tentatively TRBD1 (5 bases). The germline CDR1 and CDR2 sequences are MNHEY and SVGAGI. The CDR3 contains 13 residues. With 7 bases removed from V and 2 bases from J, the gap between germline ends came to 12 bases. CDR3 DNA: TGTGCCAGCATGACCCCAGGGACCTACGAGCAGTACTTC. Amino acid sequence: CASMTPGTYEQYF.

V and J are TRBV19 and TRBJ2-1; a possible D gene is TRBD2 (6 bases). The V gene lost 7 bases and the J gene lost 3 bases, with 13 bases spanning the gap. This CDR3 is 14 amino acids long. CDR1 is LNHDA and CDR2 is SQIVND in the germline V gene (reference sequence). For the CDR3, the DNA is TGTGCCAGTAAGGAGGGAAGGGGCTACAATGAGCAGTTCTTC. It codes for CASKEGRGYNEQFF.

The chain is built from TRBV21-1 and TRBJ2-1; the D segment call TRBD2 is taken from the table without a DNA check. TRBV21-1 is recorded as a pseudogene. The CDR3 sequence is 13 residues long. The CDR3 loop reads CARVVLVSNEQFF. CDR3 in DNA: TGTGCCAGAGTGGTGCTAGTCAGCAATGAGCAGTTCTTC.

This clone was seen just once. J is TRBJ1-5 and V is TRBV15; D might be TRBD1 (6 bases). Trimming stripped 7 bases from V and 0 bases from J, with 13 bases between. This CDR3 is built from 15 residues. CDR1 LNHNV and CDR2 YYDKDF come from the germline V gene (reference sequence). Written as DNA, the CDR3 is TGTGCCACCACCCAGGGGCGTTATAGCAATCAGCCCCAGCATTTT. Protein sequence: CATTQGRYSNQPQHF.

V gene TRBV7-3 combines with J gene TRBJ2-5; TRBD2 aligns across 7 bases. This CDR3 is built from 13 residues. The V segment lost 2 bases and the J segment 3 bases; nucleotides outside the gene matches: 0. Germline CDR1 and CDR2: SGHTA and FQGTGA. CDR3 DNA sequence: TGTGCCAGCAGCTTAGGACTAGAAGAGACCCAGTACTTC. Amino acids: CASSLGLEETQYF.

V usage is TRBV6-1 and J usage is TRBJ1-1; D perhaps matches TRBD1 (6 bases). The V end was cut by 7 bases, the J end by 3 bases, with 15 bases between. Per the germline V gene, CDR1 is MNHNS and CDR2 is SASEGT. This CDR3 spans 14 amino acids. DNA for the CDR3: TGTGCCAGCATGCCGTCAGGGGAATACACTGAAGCTTTCTTT. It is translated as CASMPSGEYTEAFF.

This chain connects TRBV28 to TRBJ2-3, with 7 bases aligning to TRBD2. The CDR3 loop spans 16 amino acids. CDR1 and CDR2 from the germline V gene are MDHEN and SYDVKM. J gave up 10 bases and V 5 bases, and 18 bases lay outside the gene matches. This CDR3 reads CASSDRTRWGPASQYF. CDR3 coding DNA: TGTGCCAGCAGTGATCGGACTAGATGGGGTCCAGCTTCGCAGTATTTT.

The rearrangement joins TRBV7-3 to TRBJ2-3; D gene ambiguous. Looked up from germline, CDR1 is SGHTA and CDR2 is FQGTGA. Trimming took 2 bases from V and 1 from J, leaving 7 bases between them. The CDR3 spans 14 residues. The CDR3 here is CASSLQARTDTQYF. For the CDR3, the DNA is TGTGCCAGCAGCTTACAGGCTCGCACAGATACGCAGTATTTT. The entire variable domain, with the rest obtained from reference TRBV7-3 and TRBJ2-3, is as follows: GAGVSQTPSNKVTEKGKYVELRCDPISGHTALYWYRQSLGQGPEFLIYFQGTGAADDSGLPNDRFFAVRPEGSVSTLKIQRTERGDSAVYLCASSLQARTDTQYFGPGTRLTVL.

CDR3 sequence reads: CASSPDRVRGREETQYF. The CDR3 DNA is TGTGCCAGCAGCCCAGATCGTGTCAGGGGAAGAGAAGAGACCCAGTACTTC. The chain links TRBV4-2 to TRBJ2-5; D might be TRBD1 (6 bases). Germline-derived CDR1 and CDR2 are LGHNA and YNFKEQ. CDR3 length equals 17 residues. Trimming shortened V by 4 bases and J by 3 bases, and 21 bases separated the two germline ends.

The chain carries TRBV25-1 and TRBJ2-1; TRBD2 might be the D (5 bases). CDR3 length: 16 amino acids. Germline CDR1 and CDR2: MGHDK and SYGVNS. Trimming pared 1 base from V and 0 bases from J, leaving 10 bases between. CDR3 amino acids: CASSESGGRSYNEQFF. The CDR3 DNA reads TGTGCCAGCAGTGAATCAGGAGGCCGCTCCTACAATGAGCAGTTCTTC.

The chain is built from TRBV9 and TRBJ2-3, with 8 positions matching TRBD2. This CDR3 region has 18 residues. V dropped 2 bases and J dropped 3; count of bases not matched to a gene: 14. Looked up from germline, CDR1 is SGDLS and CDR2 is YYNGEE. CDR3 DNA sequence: TGTGCCAGCAGCGTTCCGTTGGGGAACGGGGGGGTTACAGATACGCAGTATTTT. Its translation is CASSVPLGNGGVTDTQYF. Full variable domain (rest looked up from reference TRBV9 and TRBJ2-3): DSGVTQTPKHLITATGQRVTLRCSPRSGDLSVYWYQQSLDQGLQFLIQYYNGEERAKGNILERFSAQQFPDLHSELNLSSLELGDSALYFCASSVPLGNGGVTDTQYFGPGTRLTVL.

For the CDR3, the DNA is TGCGCCAGCAGCTTGGGGCCAGGGGGTTTTCAGCCCCAGCATTTT. Translated: CASSLGPGGFQPQHF. This chain uses TRBV5-1 with TRBJ1-5; 7 nucleotides align to TRBD1. Germline V gives CDR1 SGHRS, CDR2 YFSETQ. After removal of 0 bases from V and 6 bases from J, the junction contained 6 bases not matched to a gene. The CDR3 length is 15 residues.

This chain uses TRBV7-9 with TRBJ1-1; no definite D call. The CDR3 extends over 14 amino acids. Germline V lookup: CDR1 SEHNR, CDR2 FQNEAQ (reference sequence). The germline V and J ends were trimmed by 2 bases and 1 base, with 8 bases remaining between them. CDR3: CASSLSGRNTEAFF. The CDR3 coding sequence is TGTGCCAGCAGCTTATCAGGAAGGAACACTGAAGCTTTCTTT.